This T cell receptor (beta chain) derives from a study of beta chain features in type 1 diabetes. This CDR3 region has 17 residues. Per the germline V gene, CDR1 is LGHNA and CDR2 is YSLEER. Between the trimmed V and J ends, which lost 2 bases and 0 bases, there was a span of 11 bases. cDNA synthesis used the whole RNA isolate, giving expressed TCRB sequences. Generated by immunoSEQ multiplex PCR, the TCRdb table keeps only in-frame clones and is missing some. The sample records around 140,000 clones, 9.7% being singletons. The sequence was obtained from a woman in her thirties or forties in good health. The sample comprised central memory CD4+ T cells from blood. V usage is TRBV4-3 and J usage is TRBJ2-6, with D maybe TRBD1 (5 bases). CDR3: CASSQSPQGSGANVLTF. The CDR3 coding sequence is TGCGCCAGCAGCCAAAGCCCCCAGGGCTCTGGGGCCAACGTCCTGACTTTC.